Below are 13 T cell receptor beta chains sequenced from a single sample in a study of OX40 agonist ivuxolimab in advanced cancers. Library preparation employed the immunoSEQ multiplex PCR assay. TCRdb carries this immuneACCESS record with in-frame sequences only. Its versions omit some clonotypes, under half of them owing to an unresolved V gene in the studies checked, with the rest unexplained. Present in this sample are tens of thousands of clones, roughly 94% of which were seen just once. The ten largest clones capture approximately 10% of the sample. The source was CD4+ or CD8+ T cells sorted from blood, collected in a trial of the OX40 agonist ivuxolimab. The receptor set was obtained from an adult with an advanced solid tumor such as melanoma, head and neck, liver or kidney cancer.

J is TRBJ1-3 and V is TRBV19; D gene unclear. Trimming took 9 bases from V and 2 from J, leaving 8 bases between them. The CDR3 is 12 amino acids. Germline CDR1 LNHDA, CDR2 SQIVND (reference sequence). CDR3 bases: TGTGCCAGCCGGACTCCTGGAAACACCATATATTTT. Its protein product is CASRTPGNTIYF.

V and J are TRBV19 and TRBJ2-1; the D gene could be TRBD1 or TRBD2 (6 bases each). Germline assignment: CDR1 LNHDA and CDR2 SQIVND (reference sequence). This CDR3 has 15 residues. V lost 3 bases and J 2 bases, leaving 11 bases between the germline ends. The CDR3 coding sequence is TGTGCCAGTAGTATTACCGGGGGCGCCTACAATGAGCAGTTCTTC. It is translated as CASSITGGAYNEQFF.

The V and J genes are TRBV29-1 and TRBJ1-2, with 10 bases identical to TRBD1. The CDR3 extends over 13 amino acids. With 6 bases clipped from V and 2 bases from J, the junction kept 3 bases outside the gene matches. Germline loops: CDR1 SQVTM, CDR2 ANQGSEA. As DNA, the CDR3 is TGCAGCGTCCTGGACAGGGGGAACTATGGCTACACCTTC. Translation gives CSVLDRGNYGYTF.

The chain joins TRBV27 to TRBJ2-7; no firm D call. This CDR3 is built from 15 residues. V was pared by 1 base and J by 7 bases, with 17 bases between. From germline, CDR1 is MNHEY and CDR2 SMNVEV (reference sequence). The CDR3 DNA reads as TGTGCCAGCAGTTTATTAACCGGACCCTCTAGTGAGCAGTACTTC. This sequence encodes CASSLLTGPSSEQYF.

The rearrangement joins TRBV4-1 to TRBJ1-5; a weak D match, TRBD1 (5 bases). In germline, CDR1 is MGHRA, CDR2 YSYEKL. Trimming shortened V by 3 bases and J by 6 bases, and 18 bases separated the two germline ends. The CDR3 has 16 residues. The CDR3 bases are TGCGCCAGCAGCCAGGCCCCTCTAGGGGAGGGTCAGCCCCAGCATTTT. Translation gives CASSQAPLGEGQPQHF.

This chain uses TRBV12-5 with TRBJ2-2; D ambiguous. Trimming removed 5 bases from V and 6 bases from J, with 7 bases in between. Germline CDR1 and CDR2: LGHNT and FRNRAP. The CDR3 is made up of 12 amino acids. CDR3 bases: TGTGCTAGTGGTAATGATCCCGGGGAGCTGTTTTTT. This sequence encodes CASGNDPGELFF.

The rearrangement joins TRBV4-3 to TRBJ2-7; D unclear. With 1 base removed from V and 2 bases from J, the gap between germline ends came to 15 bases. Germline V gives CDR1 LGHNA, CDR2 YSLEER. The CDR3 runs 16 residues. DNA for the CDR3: TGCGCCAGCAGCCAAGGTTTGGGTCCCCGGGCCTACGAGCAGTACTTC. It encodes CASSQGLGPRAYEQYF.

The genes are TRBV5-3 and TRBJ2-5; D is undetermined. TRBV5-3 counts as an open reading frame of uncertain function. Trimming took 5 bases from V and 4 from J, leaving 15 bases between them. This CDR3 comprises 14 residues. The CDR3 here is CARSLRETRETQYF. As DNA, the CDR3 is TGTGCCAGAAGTCTCAGAGAAACCCGAGAGACCCAGTACTTC.

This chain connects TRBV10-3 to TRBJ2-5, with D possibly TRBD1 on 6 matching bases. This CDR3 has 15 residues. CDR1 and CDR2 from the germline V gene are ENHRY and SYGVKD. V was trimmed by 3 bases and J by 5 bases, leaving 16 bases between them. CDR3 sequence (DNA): TGTGCCATCAGTGACCCAGGGGCTAGCTGGGAGACCCAGTACTTC. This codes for CAISDPGASWETQYF.

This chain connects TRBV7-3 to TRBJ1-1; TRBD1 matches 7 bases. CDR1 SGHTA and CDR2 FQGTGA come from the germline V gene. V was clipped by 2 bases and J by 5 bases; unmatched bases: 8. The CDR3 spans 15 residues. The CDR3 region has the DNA TGTGCCAGCAGCTTAGGAGGGGGCGCGGGGACTGAAGCTTTCTTT. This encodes CASSLGGGAGTEAFF.

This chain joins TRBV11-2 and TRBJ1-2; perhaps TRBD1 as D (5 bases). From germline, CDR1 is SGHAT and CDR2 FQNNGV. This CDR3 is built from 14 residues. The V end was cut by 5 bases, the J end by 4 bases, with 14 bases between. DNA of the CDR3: TGTGCCAGCAGCCCGGGGGGGTCCTTCTATGGCTACACCTTC. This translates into CASSPGGSFYGYTF. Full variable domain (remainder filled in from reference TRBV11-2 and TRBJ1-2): EAGVAQSPRYKIIEKRQSVAFWCNPISGHATLYWYQQILGQGPKLLIQFQNNGVVDDSQLPKDRFSAERLKGVDSTLKIQPAKLEDSAVYLCASSPGGSFYGYTFGSGTRLTVV.

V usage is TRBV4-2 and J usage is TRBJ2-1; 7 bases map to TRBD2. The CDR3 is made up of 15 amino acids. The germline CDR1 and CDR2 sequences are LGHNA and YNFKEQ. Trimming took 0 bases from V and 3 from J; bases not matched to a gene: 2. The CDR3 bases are TGTGCCAGCAGCCAAGAGGGGGGGGGCTACAATGAGCAGTTCTTC. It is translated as CASSQEGGGYNEQFF.

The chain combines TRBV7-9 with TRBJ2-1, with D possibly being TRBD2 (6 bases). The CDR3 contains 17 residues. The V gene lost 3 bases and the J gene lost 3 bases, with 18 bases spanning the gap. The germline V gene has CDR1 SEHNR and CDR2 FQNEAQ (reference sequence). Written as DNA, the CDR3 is TGTGCCAGCAGCTTGGGTGGCAGCCGGGGGTTCTACAATGAGCAGTTCTTC. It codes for CASSLGGSRGFYNEQFF.